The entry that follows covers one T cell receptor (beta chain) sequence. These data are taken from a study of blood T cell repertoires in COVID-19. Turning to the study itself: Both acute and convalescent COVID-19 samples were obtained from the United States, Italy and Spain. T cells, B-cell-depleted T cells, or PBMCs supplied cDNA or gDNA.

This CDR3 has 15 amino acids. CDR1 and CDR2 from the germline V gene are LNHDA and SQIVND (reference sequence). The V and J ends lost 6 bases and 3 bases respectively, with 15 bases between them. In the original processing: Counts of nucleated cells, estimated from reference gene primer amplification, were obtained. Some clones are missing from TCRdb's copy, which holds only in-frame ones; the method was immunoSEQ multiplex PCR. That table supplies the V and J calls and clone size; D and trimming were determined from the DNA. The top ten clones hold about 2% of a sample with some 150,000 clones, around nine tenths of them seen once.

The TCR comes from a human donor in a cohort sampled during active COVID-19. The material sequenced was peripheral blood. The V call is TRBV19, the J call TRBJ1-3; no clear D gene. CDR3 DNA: TGTGCCAGTAGATGGCAAGGAGACGGTGGAAACACCATATATTTT. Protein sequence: CASRWQGDGGNTIYF.